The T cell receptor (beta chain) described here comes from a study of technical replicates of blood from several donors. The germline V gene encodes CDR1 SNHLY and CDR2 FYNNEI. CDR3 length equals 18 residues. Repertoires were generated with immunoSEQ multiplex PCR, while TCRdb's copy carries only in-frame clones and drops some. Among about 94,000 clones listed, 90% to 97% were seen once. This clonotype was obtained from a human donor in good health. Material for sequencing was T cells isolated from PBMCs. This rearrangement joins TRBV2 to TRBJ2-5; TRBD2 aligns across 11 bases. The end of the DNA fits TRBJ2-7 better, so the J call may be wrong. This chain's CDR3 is CASSGGGAGTSGAYEQYF. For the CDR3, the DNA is TGTGCCAGCAGTGGGGGTGGGGCCGGGACTAGCGGCGCCTACGAGCAGTACTTC.